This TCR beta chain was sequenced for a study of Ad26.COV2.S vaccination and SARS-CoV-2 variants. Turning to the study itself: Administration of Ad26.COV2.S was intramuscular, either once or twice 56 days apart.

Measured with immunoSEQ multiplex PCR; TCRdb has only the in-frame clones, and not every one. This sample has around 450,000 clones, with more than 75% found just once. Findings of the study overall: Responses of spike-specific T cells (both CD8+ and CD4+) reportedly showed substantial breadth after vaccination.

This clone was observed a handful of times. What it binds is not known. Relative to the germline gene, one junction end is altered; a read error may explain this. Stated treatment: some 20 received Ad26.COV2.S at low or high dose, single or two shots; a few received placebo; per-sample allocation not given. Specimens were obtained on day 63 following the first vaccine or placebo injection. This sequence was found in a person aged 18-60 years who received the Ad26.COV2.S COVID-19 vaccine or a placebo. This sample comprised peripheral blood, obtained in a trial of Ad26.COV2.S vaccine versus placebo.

This chain's CDR3 is CASREGGSNQPQHF. CDR3 nucleotide sequence: TGTGCCAGCCGTGAGGGGGGAAGCAATCAGCCCCAGCATTTT. The chain couples TRBV6-1 to TRBJ1-5; tentative D call: TRBD1 (6 bases). Germline V CDR1 and CDR2: MNHNS, SASEGT. CDR3 size: 14 residues.